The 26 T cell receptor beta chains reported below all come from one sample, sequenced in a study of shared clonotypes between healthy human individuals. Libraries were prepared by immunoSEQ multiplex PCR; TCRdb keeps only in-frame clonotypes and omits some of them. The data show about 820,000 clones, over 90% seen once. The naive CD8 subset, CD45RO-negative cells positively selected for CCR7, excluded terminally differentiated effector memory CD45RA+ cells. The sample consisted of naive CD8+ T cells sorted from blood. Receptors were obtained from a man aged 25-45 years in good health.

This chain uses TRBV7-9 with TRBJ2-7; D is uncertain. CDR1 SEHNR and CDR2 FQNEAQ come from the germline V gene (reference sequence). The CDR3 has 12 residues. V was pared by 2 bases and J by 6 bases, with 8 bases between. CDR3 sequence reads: CASSLISFEQYF. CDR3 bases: TGTGCCAGCAGCTTAATTAGCTTCGAGCAGTACTTC.

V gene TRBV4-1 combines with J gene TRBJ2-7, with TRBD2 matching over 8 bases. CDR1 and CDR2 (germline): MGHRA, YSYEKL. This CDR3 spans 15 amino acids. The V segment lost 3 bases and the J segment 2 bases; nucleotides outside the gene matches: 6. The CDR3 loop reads CASSHGVAGTYEQYF. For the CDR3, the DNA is TGCGCCAGCAGCCATGGAGTAGCGGGAACCTACGAGCAGTACTTC.

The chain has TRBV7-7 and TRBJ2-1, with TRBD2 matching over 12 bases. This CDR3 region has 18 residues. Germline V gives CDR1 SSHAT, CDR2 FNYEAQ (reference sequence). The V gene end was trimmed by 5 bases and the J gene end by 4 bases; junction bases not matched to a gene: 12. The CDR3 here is CASSLGTSGQEGYNEQFF. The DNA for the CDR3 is TGTGCCAGCAGCCTCGGGACTAGCGGGCAGGAGGGTTACAATGAGCAGTTCTTC.

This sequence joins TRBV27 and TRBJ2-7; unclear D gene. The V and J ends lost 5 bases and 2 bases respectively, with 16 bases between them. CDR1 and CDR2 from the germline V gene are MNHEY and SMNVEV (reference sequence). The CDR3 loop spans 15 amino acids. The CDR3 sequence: CASSLSPGPAYEQYF. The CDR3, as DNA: TGTGCCAGCAGTCTGAGCCCTGGACCCGCCTACGAGCAGTACTTC.

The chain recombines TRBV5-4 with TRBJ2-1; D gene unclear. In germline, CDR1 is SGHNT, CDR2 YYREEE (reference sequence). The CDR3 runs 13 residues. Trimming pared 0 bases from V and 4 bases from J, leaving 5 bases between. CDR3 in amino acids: CASSLVPYNEQFF. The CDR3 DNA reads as TGTGCCAGCAGCTTGGTTCCTTACAATGAGCAGTTCTTC.

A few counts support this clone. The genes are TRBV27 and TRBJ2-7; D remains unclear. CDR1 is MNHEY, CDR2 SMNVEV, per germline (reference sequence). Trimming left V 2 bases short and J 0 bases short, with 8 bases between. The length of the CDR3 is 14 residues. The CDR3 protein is CASSLSRFSYEQYF. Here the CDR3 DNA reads TGTGCCAGCAGTTTAAGCAGATTCTCCTACGAGCAGTACTTC.

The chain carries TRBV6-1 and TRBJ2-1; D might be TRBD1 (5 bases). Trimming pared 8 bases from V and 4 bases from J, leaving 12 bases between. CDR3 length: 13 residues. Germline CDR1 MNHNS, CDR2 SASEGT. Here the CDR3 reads CASLRTTYNEQFF. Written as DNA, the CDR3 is TGTGCCAGCCTGAGGACAACTTACAATGAGCAGTTCTTC.

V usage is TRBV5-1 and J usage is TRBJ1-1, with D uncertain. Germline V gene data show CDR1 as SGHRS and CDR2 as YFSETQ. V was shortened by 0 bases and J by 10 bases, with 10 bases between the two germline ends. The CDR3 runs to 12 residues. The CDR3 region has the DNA TGCGCCAGCAGCTTGGACGGAATCGGAGCTTTCTTT. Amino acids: CASSLDGIGAFF.

The CDR3 here is CAAGPAAYNEQFF. CDR3 bases: TGTGCCGCCGGTCCGGCCGCCTACAATGAGCAGTTCTTC. The gene calls are TRBV6-5 and TRBJ2-1; no clear D. There are 13 residues in the CDR3. The germline V and J ends were trimmed by 11 bases and 2 bases, with 13 bases remaining between them. Germline V gene lookup returns CDR1 MNHEY and CDR2 SVGAGI.

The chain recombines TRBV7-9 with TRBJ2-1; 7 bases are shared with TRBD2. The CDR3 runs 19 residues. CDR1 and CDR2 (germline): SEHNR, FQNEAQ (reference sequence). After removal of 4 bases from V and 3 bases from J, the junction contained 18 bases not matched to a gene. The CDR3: CASSSGLVWEGSIYNEQFF. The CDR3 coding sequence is TGTGCCAGCAGCTCCGGACTAGTGTGGGAGGGGAGTATCTACAATGAGCAGTTCTTC. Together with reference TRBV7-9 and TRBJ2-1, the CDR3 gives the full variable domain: DTGVSQNPRHKITKRGQNVTFRCDPISEHNRLYWYRQTLGQGPEFLTYFQNEAQLEKSRLLSDRFSAERPKGSFSTLEIQRTEQGDSAMYLCASSSGLVWEGSIYNEQFFGPGTRLTVL.

CDR3 region: CASSVEGTTYTGELFF. CDR3 DNA: TGTGCCAGCAGCGTAGAGGGGACTACGTACACCGGGGAGCTGTTTTTT. The J gene is TRBJ2-2, the V gene TRBV9; 7 nucleotides align to TRBD2. Germline CDR1 and CDR2: SGDLS and YYNGEE. The junction had 5 bases not matched to a gene; V was cut back by 0 bases and J by 3 bases. The CDR3 runs to 16 residues.

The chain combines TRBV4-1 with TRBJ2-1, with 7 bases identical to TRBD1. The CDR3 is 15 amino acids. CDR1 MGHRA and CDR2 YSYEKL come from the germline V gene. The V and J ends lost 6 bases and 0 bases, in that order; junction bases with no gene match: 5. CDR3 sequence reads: CASSNRGNSYNEQFF. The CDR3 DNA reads TGCGCCAGCAGTAACAGGGGCAACTCCTACAATGAGCAGTTCTTC.

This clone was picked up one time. In nucleotides, the CDR3 is TGTGCCAGCCCCCCTGTGGGAGGGAACTACGAGCAGTACTTC. Protein sequence: CASPPVGGNYEQYF. The chain combines TRBV28 with TRBJ2-7, with 7 nucleotides matching TRBD2. There are 14 residues in the CDR3. The ends lost 8 bases at V and 3 bases at J; junction bases unmatched: 10. Germline-derived CDR1 and CDR2 are MDHEN and SYDVKM.

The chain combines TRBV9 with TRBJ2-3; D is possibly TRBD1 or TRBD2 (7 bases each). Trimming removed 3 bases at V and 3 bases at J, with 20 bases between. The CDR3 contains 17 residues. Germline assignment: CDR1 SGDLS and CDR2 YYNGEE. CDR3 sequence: CASSAGGGGAWTDTQYF. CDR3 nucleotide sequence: TGTGCCAGCAGCGCGGGGGGAGGGGGCGCGTGGACAGATACGCAGTATTTT.

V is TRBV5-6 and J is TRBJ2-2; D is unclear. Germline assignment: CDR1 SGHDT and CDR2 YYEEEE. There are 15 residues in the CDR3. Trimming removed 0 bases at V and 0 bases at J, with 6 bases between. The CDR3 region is CASSLGPANTGELFF. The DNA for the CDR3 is TGTGCCAGCAGCTTGGGGCCCGCGAACACCGGGGAGCTGTTTTTT.

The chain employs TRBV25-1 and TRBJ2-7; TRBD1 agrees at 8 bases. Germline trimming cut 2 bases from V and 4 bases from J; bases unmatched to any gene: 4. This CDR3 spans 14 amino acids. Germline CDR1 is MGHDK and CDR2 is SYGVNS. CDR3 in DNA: TGTGCCAGCAGTGAAGAGGGACAGGCTTACGAGCAGTACTTC. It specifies CASSEEGQAYEQYF.

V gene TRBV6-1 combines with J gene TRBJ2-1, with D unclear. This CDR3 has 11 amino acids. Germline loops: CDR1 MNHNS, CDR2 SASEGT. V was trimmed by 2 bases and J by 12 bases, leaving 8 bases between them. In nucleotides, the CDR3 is TGTGCCAGCAGTGAACGGAATCTGCAGTTCTTC. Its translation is CASSERNLQFF.

The CDR3: CASSPITTVGQSNEKLFF. The CDR3 DNA reads TGTGCCAGCAGCCCCATTACGACGGTGGGACAATCTAATGAAAAACTGTTTTTT. The V gene is TRBV27, the J gene TRBJ1-4; tentative D call: TRBD1 (6 bases). The CDR3 is 18 residues long. V lost 6 bases to trimming and J lost 3 bases, with 23 bases between them. Per germline, CDR1 MNHEY and CDR2 SMNVEV (reference sequence).

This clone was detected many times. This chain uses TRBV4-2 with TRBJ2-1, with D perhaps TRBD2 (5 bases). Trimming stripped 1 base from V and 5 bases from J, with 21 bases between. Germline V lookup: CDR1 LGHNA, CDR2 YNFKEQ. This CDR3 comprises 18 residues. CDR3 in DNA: TGTGCCAGCAGCCAAGGGAGCGGTATGGAACCAACCGACAATGAGCAGTTCTTC. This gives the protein CASSQGSGMEPTDNEQFF.

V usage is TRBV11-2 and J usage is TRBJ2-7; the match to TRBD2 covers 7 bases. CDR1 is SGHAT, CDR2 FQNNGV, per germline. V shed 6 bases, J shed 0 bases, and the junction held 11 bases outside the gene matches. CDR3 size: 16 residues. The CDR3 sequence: CASSLLREDLSYEQYF. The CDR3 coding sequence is TGTGCCAGCAGTCTCCTTCGGGAGGATCTCTCCTACGAGCAGTACTTC.

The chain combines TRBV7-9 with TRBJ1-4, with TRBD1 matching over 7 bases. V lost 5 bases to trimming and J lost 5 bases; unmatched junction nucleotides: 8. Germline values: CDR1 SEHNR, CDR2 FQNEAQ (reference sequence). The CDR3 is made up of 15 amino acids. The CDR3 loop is CASSDNGQENEKLFF. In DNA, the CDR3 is TGTGCCAGCAGCGATAATGGACAGGAGAATGAAAAACTGTTTTTT.

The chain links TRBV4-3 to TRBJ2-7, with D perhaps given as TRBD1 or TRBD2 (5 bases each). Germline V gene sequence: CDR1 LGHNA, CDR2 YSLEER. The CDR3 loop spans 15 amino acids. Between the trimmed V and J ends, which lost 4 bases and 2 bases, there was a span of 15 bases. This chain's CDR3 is CASSPTGTSTYEQYF. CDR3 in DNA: TGCGCCAGCAGCCCCACCGGGACGTCAACCTACGAGCAGTACTTC.

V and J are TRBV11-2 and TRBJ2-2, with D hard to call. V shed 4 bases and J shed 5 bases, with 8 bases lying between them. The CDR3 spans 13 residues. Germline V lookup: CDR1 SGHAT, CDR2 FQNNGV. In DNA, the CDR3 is TGTGCCAGCAGCTCCGGGTATACCGGGGAGCTGTTTTTT. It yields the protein CASSSGYTGELFF.

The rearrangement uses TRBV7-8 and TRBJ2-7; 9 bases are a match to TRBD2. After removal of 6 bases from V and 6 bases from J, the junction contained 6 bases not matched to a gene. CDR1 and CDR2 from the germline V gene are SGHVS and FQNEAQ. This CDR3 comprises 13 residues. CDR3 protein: CASRREGPVEQYF. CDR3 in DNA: TGTGCCAGCAGGCGGGAGGGCCCCGTCGAGCAGTACTTC.

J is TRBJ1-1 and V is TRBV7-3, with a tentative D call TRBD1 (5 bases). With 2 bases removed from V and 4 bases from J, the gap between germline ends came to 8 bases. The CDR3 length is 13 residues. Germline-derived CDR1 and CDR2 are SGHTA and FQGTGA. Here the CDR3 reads CASSLVGATEAFF. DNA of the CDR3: TGTGCCAGCAGCTTAGTAGGGGCCACTGAAGCTTTCTTT. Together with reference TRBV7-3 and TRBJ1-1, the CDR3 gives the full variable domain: GAGVSQTPSNKVTEKGKYVELRCDPISGHTALYWYRQSLGQGPEFLIYFQGTGAADDSGLPNDRFFAVRPEGSVSTLKIQRTERGDSAVYLCASSLVGATEAFFGQGTRLTVV.

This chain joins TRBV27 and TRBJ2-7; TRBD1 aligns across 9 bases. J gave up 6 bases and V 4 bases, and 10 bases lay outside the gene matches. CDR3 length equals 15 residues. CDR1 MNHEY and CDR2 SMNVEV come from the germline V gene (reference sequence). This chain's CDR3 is CASSYTGGIMGEQYF. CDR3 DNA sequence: TGTGCCAGCAGTTATACAGGGGGCATTATGGGCGAGCAGTACTTC.